This T cell receptor beta chain was identified in a study of blood T cell repertoires in COVID-19. For the study at large: COVID-19 samples collected from the United States, Italy and Spain covered acute and convalescent phases.

The assay was immunoSEQ multiplex PCR, and TCRdb's table has in-frame clones only and misses some. This sample has around 120,000 clones, with around 91% found just once. In this sample, this clone turned up once. Material: peripheral blood. The source is an elderly woman with acute or convalescent COVID-19.

The CDR3 DNA is TGCGCCAGCAGCCAACAGGGTGCCACCGGGGAGCTGTTTTTT. This sequence encodes CASSQQGATGELFF. The V gene is TRBV4-1, the J gene TRBJ2-2, with D perhaps TRBD1 (5 bases). Germline lookup yields CDR1 MGHRA and CDR2 YSYEKL. The CDR3 loop spans 14 amino acids. V was pared by 2 bases and J by 4 bases, with 8 bases between.